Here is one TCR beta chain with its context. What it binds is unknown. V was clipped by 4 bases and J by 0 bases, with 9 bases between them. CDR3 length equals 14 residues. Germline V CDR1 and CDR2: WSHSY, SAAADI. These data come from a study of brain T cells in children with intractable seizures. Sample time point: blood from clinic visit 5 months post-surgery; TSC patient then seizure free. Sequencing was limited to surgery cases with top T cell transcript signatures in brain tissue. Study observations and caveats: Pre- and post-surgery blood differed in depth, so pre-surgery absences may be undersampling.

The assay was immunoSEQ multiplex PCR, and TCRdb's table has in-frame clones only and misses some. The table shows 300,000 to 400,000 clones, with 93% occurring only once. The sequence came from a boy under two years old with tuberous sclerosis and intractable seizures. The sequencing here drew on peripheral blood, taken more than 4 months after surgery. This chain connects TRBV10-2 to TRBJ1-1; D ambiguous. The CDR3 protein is CASSVYGLNTEAFF. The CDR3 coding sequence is TGCGCCAGCAGTGTGTACGGCTTGAACACTGAAGCTTTCTTT.